The TCR beta chain under discussion was sequenced for a study of CD8+ T cells in alopecia areata. It was cDNA, reverse transcribed from extracted RNA, that served as the sequencing template. Measured with immunoSEQ multiplex PCR; TCRdb has only the in-frame clones, and not every one. The table shows 90,000 to 120,000 clones, with approximately 59% occurring only once. Overall study findings and caveats: Shared TCR sequences were less clear between patients than in mice, possibly partly from HLA diversity.

Points on this clone: Its specificity is unknown.

Between the trimmed V and J ends, which lost 6 bases and 5 bases, there was a span of 10 bases. Germline V lookup: CDR1 SNHLY, CDR2 FYNNEI. CDR3 size: 12 residues. The sequencing sample was made of CD8+ T cells sorted from blood. This chain connects TRBV2 to TRBJ1-2; D not certain. The clonotype originates from a human donor in good health. CDR3 bases: TGTGCCAGCAGATCGAGTAGTTATGGCTACACCTTC. Protein: CASRSSSYGYTF.